This T cell receptor (beta chain) was recorded in a study of cytomegalovirus exposure and HLA in healthy donors. Study background: Falling in the Caucasian-associated ancestry cluster were 80% to 85% of 398 genotyped donors. Study outcomes and limitations: In a later analysis, HLA-C alleles had the fewest associated TCRs, DRB1 alleles the most.

The CDR3 contains 15 residues. Germline assignment: CDR1 KGHSH and CDR2 LQKENI. Trimming took 5 bases from V and 4 from J; bases not matched to a gene: 6. PCR primers comprised 60 Vbeta and 13 Jbeta primers. Only in-frame clones appear in the TCRdb table, and some are missing; sequencing was by immunoSEQ multiplex PCR. Found here are roughly 80,000 clones; the top ten clones hold 5.5%. A note on this clone: Its antigen is not known.

The chain carries TRBV18 and TRBJ2-1; the match to TRBD2 covers 9 bases. The clonotype was recovered from a girl between 10 and 17 years old in good health and CMV-seropositive. Specimen: PBMCs. Here the CDR3 DNA reads TGTGCCAGCTCAGCTTTAGCGGGGGATTACAATGAGCAGTTCTTC. Translation: CASSALAGDYNEQFF.